This TCR beta chain was profiled in a study of blood T cell repertoires in COVID-19. Study summary: From the United States, Italy and Spain came samples of acute and convalescent COVID-19. Sample material is recorded as cDNA or gDNA derived from T cells, B-cell-depleted T cells, or PBMCs.

V lost 5 bases and J 2 bases, leaving 9 bases between the germline ends. CDR3 length: 13 residues. Authors' processing steps: How many nucleated cells were present was estimated from reference gene primer amplification. Produced via immunoSEQ multiplex PCR; TCRdb's table is partial and in-frame only. V and J calls plus clone size are reproduced from that table; the DNA served to infer D and trimming. The data contain about 61,000 clones, about 90% of them singletons. The clonotype comes from a woman between 50 and 59 years old with active or convalescent COVID-19. The chain carries TRBV12-3 or TRBV12-4 and TRBJ1-1; D is undetermined. Sequencing used peripheral blood. Here the CDR3 reads CASSNNRNTEAFF. The CDR3 DNA follows: TGTGCCAGCAGTAACAACCGAAACACTGAAGCTTTCTTT.